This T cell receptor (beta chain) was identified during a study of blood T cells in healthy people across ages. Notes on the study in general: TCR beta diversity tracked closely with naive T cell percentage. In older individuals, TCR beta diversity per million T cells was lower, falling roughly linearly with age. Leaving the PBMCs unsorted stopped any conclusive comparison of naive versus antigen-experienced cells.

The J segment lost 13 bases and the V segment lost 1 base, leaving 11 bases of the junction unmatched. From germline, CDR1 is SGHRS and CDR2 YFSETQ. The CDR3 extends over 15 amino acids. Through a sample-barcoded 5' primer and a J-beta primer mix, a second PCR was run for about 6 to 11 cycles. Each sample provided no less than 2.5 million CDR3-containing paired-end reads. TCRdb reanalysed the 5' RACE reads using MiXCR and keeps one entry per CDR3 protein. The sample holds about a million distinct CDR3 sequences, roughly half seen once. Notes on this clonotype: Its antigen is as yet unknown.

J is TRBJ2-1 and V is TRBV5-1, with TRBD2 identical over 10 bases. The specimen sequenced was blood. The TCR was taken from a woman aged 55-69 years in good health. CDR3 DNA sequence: TGCGCCAGCAGCTTGTCACCCTCTAGCGGGGGCTTACAGTTCTTC. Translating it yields CASSLSPSSGGLQFF. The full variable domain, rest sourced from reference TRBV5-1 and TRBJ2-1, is KAGVTQTPRYLIKTRGQQVTLSCSPISGHRSVSWYQQTPGQGLQFLFEYFSETQRNKGNFPGRFSGRQFSNSRSEMNVSTLELGDSALYLCASSLSPSSGGLQFFGPGTRLTVL.